This record covers a single T cell receptor (beta chain). Its antigen is unidentified. Germline loops: CDR1 SQVTM, CDR2 ANQGSEA. The CDR3 extends over 13 amino acids. Losses at the gene ends were 6 bases for V and 5 bases for J; bases not matched to a gene: 10. This sample stems from a study of T-cell reconstitution after alpha-beta-depleted transplantation in children. Study findings and constraints: Reportedly, roughly two months post-transplant, alpha-beta T cells arose from several hundred expanded graft clones.

Unique molecular identifiers were incorporated when the TCRbeta library was constructed. Each CDR3 protein gets one entry after TCRdb re-called the PCR reads with MiXCR. The table lists a few hundred thousand distinct CDR3 sequences, over 25% of them singletons. Material: PBMCs, obtained before TCRalphabeta/CD19-depleted stem cell transplant. The V gene is TRBV29-1, the J gene TRBJ2-7, with TRBD2 identical over 7 bases. This clonotype originated in a boy in the first two years of life with Wiskott-Aldrich syndrome, due to receive a stem cell transplant. CDR3 in DNA: TGCAGCGTAGGAGGGAGGGCCCTTAACGAGCAGTACTTC. Protein sequence: CSVGGRALNEQYF.